Reported below is one T cell receptor (beta chain). This sample is drawn from a study of T cells in localized non-small cell lung cancer. CDR3 length: 15 residues. CDR1 SEHNR and CDR2 FQNEAQ come from the germline V gene (reference sequence). Deletions cut 6 bases from V and 2 bases from J, with 15 bases between. The method was immunoSEQ multiplex PCR; TCRdb's version includes in-frame clones alone and lacks a portion of them. The sample shows 50,000 to 70,000 clones, roughly 80% of them seen only once. The sequences come from PBMCs, collected before any cancer treatment. The chain links TRBV7-9 to TRBJ2-3; D remains ambiguous. The clonotype originates from a man between 40 and 70 years old with stage II lung adenocarcinoma. Written as DNA, the CDR3 is TGTGCCAGCAGAGATTCGGGCAGTCCCACAGATACGCAGTATTTT. It yields the protein CASRDSGSPTDTQYF.